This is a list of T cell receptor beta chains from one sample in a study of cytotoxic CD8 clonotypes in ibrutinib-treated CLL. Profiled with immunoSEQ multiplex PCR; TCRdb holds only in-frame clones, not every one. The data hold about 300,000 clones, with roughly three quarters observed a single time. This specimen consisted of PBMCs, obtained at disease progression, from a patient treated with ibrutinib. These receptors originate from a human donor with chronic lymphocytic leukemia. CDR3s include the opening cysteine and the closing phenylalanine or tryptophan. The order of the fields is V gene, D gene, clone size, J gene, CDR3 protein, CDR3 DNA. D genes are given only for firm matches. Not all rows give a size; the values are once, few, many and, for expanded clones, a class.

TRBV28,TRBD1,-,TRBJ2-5,CASNQGEETQYF,TGTGCCAGCAACCAGGGGGAAGAGACCCAGTACTTC
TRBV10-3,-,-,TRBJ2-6,CAISEPTGLSGANVLTF,TGTGCCATCAGTGAGCCCACAGGGCTCTCTGGGGCCAACGTCCTGACTTTC
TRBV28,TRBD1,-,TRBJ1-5,CASSSYRGGIQHF,TGTGCCAGCAGTTCCTACAGGGGGGGAATACAGCATTTT
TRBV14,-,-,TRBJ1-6,CASSLRIWDSPLHF,TGTGCCAGCAGCTTACGGATTTGGGATTCACCCCTCCACTTT
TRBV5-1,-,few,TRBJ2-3,CASSLELGTDTQYF,TGCGCCAGCAGCTTGGAGCTAGGCACAGATACGCAGTATTTT
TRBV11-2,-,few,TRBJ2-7,CASSLVGYEQYF,TGTGCCAGCAGCTTAGTTGGGTACGAGCAGTACTTC
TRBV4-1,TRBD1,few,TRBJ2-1,CASSQTDRGYNEQFF,TGCGCCAGCAGCCAGACGGACAGGGGCTACAATGAGCAGTTCTTC
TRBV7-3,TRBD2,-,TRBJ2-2,CASSPAKLAVGELFF,TGTGCCAGCAGCCCAGCCAAACTAGCGGTCGGGGAGCTGTTTTTT
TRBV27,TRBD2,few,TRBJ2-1,CASSWAGAQFF,TGTGCCAGCAGTTGGGCGGGAGCTCAGTTCTTC
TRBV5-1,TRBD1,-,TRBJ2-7,CASSLIKPGTGSNEQYF,TGCGCCAGCAGCTTGATTAAACCCGGGACAGGGTCTAACGAGCAGTACTTC
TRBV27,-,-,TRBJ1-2,CASSFSREGTDYGYTF,TGTGCCAGCAGTTTTTCTCGAGAGGGGACGGACTATGGCTACACCTTC
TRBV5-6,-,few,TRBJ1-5,CASSSAAQPQHF,TGTGCCAGCAGCTCCGCTGCTCAGCCCCAGCATTTT